Sequencing of this TCR beta chain was carried out in a study of Ad26.COV2.S vaccination and SARS-CoV-2 variants (dated by TCRdb to the early 2020s). With regard to the full study: Vaccine-arm donors came from COV1001, a multicentre, randomized, double-blind, placebo-controlled phase I-IIa trial of Ad26.COV2.S in healthy adults. Ad26.COV2.S was given intramuscularly at 5x10^10 or 1x10^11 viral particles, as a single shot or as two shots 56 days apart. Sequencing of the TCRbeta repertoire served to evaluate the specificity and breadth of SARS-CoV-2-reactive T cell receptors following Ad26.COV2.S vaccination. A total of 32 samples were included in the TCR-sequenced set, comprising around 20 Ad26.COV2.S vaccine recipients, 5 placebo recipients and 8 SARS-CoV-2 convalescent individuals. Trial participants were randomized into five groups of five: low-dose or high-dose Ad26.COV2.S given once or twice, or placebo on both occasions. Throughout the experiments and outcome assessment, investigators stayed blinded to trial group allocation. Results and caveats for the whole study, not just this receptor: The authors noted that total T cell responses may have been underestimated by the TCR breadth and depth analyses. Compared with placebo recipients, Ad26.COV2.S recipients showed higher spike-specific TCR breadth (P = 0.0014). Substantial breadth of spike-specific CD8+ and CD4+ T cell responses was reported after vaccination. The study was not powered for comparison of responses between vaccine doses or regimens. Non-spike TCR breadth was comparable between vaccine and placebo recipients, consistent with the vaccine containing only spike.

For CDR1 and CDR2, the germline V gene lists LGHNA and YNFKEQ. V is shortened by 1 base, J by 5 bases, and the region joining them spans 8 bases. The CDR3 holds 13 amino acids from the cysteine to the phenylalanine. The retained sequence is limited to the CDR3, 39 bases, with the frame set at the first base. A word on this clone: What this receptor recognizes is not known. No quality values exist for individual bases; no much larger clone is one base distant.

This specimen's treatment or condition label, interpreted: roughly 20 received Ad26.COV2.S at low or high dose, single or two shots; 5 received placebo; per-sample allocation not given. For vaccine and placebo recipients, repertoires were sequenced using samples collected on day 63 after the first injection. Between 29 July and 7 August 2020, Cohort 1b enrolled approximately 26 adults aged 18-55 years at one site in Boston, USA. Ad26.COV2.S was a replication-incompetent adenovirus type 26 vector expressing a prefusion-stabilized SARS-CoV-2 spike protein from the original Wuhan strain. The immunoSEQ Assay was the method used to sequence TCRbeta CDR3 regions. After extraction, genomic DNA underwent amplification by bias-controlled multiplex PCR, followed by high-throughput sequencing. In the source study's methods: Collapsing and filtering of sequences were performed to quantify the absolute abundance of each unique TCRbeta CDR3 region. T cell fraction was estimated by normalizing TCRbeta template counts to usable DNA, with usable DNA measured through amplification of reference genes found in all nucleated cells. Repertoire TCRs were annotated as SARS-CoV-2-specific when V gene, CDR3 amino acid sequence and J gene were exactly matched to a known reactive TCR set. The reference SARS-CoV-2 TCR set was derived from MIRA and filtered for enrichment in COVID-19-positive ImmuneCODE repertoires, a step that removed public or cross-reactive TCRs. Using the MIRA antigens, annotated TCRs were further analysed by specific ORF or by position within an ORF. Breadth was defined as the number of annotated unique rearrangements divided by the total number of unique productive rearrangements, and depth was defined as the summed frequency of the annotated unique rearrangements. Group comparisons of TCR breadth used two-sided Wilcoxon rank-sum tests. This is the immuneACCESS table as TCRdb keeps it, with only in-frame sequences that have V and J called. A part of the clones is gone; compared with another copy, unresolved V genes explain less than half, and the rest is unexplained. Clone size and V and J calls were adopted from that table, with D and trimming inferred from the DNA. Present in this sample are some 350,000 clones, 85% to 90% of which were seen just once. The ten largest make up 5% to 6.5% of the sample.

The chain employs TRBV4-2 and TRBJ2-5; too little of a D gene remains to name it. This clonotype was obtained from a person aged 18-60 years who received the Ad26.COV2.S COVID-19 vaccine or a placebo. Here the sequenced sample was peripheral blood, taken in a trial of Ad26.COV2.S vaccine versus placebo. The nucleotide sequence reads as follows: TGTGCCAGCAGCCAAGTGGTATCTGAGACCCAGTACTTC. It specifies CASSQVVSETQYF.